Shown below are 23 T cell receptor beta chains from a single sample sequenced in a study of blood T cell repertoires in COVID-19. The data were produced by immunoSEQ multiplex PCR, yet TCRdb's version contains in-frame clones alone and is incomplete. The sample carries around 91,000 clones, around 85% recorded once. Sequencing was done on a sample of peripheral blood. The origin of the receptors is a human donor in a cohort sampled during active COVID-19.

This clone came up once. The chain carries TRBV11-3 and TRBJ2-7, with TRBD1 identical over 7 bases. The germline V gene has CDR1 SGHNT and CDR2 YENEEA. Losses at the gene ends were 5 bases for V and 0 bases for J; bases not matched to a gene: 1. The CDR3 is 13 residues long. This CDR3 is CASSRDSSYEQYF. The CDR3 region has the DNA TGTGCCAGCAGCCGGGACAGCTCCTACGAGCAGTACTTC.

The CDR3 sequence is CATRRGEQYF. The CDR3 region has the DNA TGTGCCACCCGCCGAGGGGAGCAGTACTTC. V usage is TRBV2 and J usage is TRBJ2-7, with a tentative D call TRBD2 (5 bases). Trimming removed 10 bases from V and 7 bases from J, with 11 bases in between. The CDR3 covers 10 residues. Germline lookup yields CDR1 SNHLY and CDR2 FYNNEI.

The gene calls are TRBV7-9 and TRBJ2-7; maybe TRBD2 (6 bases). The CDR3 is made up of 14 amino acids. V lost 8 bases and J lost 0, with 14 bases in between. From germline, CDR1 is SEHNR and CDR2 FQNEAQ (reference sequence). The CDR3 DNA reads as TGTGCCAGCCGCCACGGGGGTTTCTCCTACGAGCAGTACTTC. Translated, it gives CASRHGGFSYEQYF. Full variable domain (outside the CDR3, taken from reference TRBV7-9 and TRBJ2-7): DTGVSQNPRHKITKRGQNVTFRCDPISEHNRLYWYRQTLGQGPEFLTYFQNEAQLEKSRLLSDRFSAERPKGSFSTLEIQRTEQGDSAMYLCASRHGGFSYEQYFGPGTRLTVT.

The CDR3, as DNA: TGTGCCAGCAGCGCGGGGGTAACAAGCACAGATACGCAGTATTTT. Translated: CASSAGVTSTDTQYF. The chain links TRBV9 to TRBJ2-3, with D possibly matching TRBD2 (6 bases). The V and J ends lost 3 bases and 0 bases respectively, with 11 bases between them. The CDR3 is 15 amino acids. From germline, CDR1 is SGDLS and CDR2 YYNGEE.

The rearrangement uses TRBV28 and TRBJ1-2, with 10 positions matching TRBD1. The CDR3 extends over 15 amino acids. V lost 5 bases, J lost 4 bases, and 7 bases stayed unmatched. Germline assignment: CDR1 MDHEN and CDR2 SYDVKM. The CDR3 nucleotides read TGTGCCAGCAGTCGCGCCGGGACAGGGGCCTATGGCTACACCTTC. This gives the protein CASSRAGTGAYGYTF.

This clone came up a few times. CDR3 protein: CASSSYGTGAQPQHF. The CDR3 nucleotides are TGTGCCAGCAGTTCCTACGGGACAGGGGCTCAGCCCCAGCATTTT. The chain couples TRBV6-2 or TRBV6-3 to TRBJ1-5, with 10 bases that match TRBD1. The CDR3 has 15 residues. Germline V gene data show CDR1 as MNHEY and CDR2 as SVGEGT. V was pared by 4 bases and J by 6 bases, with 6 bases of the junction left unmatched.

The gene calls are TRBV5-8 and TRBJ2-1; D possibly corresponds to TRBD1 (6 bases). Trimming stripped 4 bases from V and 10 bases from J, with 15 bases between. The germline gives CDR1 SGHTS, CDR2 YDEGEE. This CDR3 region has 13 residues. As DNA, the CDR3 is TGTGCCAGCAGCATCGACTACGGGACAGAGCAGTTCTTC. Encoded protein: CASSIDYGTEQFF.

The chain combines TRBV9 with TRBJ1-2; unclear D gene. In germline, CDR1 is SGDLS, CDR2 YYNGEE. The CDR3 is 12 residues long. V was shortened by 6 bases and J by 2 bases, with 8 bases between the two germline ends. The CDR3 region is CASNRENYGYTF. Here the CDR3 DNA reads TGTGCCAGCAATCGGGAAAACTATGGCTACACCTTC. The complete variable domain, with remaining parts taken from reference TRBV9 and TRBJ1-2, reads DSGVTQTPKHLITATGQRVTLRCSPRSGDLSVYWYQQSLDQGLQFLIQYYNGEERAKGNILERFSAQQFPDLHSELNLSSLELGDSALYFCASNRENYGYTFGSGTRLTVV.

The genes are TRBV9 and TRBJ1-4; D is perhaps TRBD1 (5 bases). Germline V gene lookup returns CDR1 SGDLS and CDR2 YYNGEE. CDR3 length equals 18 residues. Trimming left V 4 bases short and J 5 bases short, with 24 bases between. The CDR3 DNA reads as TGTGCCAGCAGCCTTGACCAGGCGGGACCCCTCCACAATGAAAAACTGTTTTTT. The encoded protein is CASSLDQAGPLHNEKLFF.

This clone was seen only once. The chain employs TRBV15 and TRBJ1-1; possible D gene TRBD1, 6 bases. The CDR3 has 15 amino acids. Per the germline V gene, CDR1 is LNHNV and CDR2 is YYDKDF (reference sequence). V lost 0 bases to trimming and J lost 4 bases, with 12 bases between them. The chain's CDR3 is CATSRDPLGATEAFF. DNA for the CDR3: TGTGCCACCAGCAGAGATCCCTTGGGGGCCACTGAAGCTTTCTTT.

This clone was picked up a small number of times. This sequence joins TRBV6-2 or TRBV6-3 and TRBJ2-2, with 11 positions matching TRBD1. V was clipped by 4 bases and J by 7 bases; unmatched bases: 14. The germline V gene has CDR1 MNHEY and CDR2 SVGEGT. This CDR3 is built from 18 residues. The DNA for the CDR3 is TGTGCCAGCAGTTTCCTACCGGGACAGGGGGTCGTTTTCGGGGAGCTGTTTTTT. Encoded protein: CASSFLPGQGVVFGELFF.

This clone has a handful of counts. The chain has TRBV6-2 or TRBV6-3 and TRBJ2-2, with 9 bases lining up with TRBD2. The germline gives CDR1 MNHEY, CDR2 SVGEGT. CDR3 length equals 21 residues. Trimming removed 2 bases from V and 7 bases from J; junction bases left unmatched: 23. The CDR3 DNA reads TGTGCCAGCAGTTACGAGAAGGGAACTAGCGGGTGGAGCACAAATGGCGGGGAGCTGTTTTTT. Its protein is CASSYEKGTSGWSTNGGELFF.

V usage is TRBV12-3 or TRBV12-4 and J usage is TRBJ2-5; TRBD1 agrees at 10 bases. The CDR3 is made up of 13 amino acids. V shed 8 bases and J 2 bases; nucleotides not matched to a gene: 2. The CDR3 is CASGDRGQETQYF. Here the CDR3 DNA reads TGTGCCAGCGGGGACAGGGGACAAGAGACCCAGTACTTC.

This CDR3 reads CASSQEGRGLDEQYF. The CDR3 DNA reads TGCGCCAGCAGTCAGGAGGGGCGGGGATTGGACGAGCAGTACTTC. The rearrangement links TRBV5-1 to TRBJ2-7, with D maybe TRBD2 (6 bases). The CDR3 sequence is 15 residues long. Trimming cost V 5 bases and J 5 bases, with 20 bases left between them. CDR1 is SGHRS, CDR2 YFSETQ, per germline.

V and J are TRBV19 and TRBJ1-6, with 8 nucleotides matching TRBD1. The trim removed 2 bases at V and 9 bases at J, leaving 9 bases unmatched. This CDR3 region has 16 residues. The germline gives CDR1 LNHDA, CDR2 SQIVND (reference sequence). The CDR3 sequence is CASSISAGGLSSPLHF. CDR3 DNA: TGTGCCAGTAGTATATCAGCAGGGGGCTTGAGTTCACCCCTCCACTTT. Full variable domain (missing parts from reference TRBV19 and TRBJ1-6): DGGITQSPKYLFRKEGQNVTLSCEQNLNHDAMYWYRQDPGQGLRLIYYSQIVNDFQKGDIAEGYSVSREKKESFPLTVTSAQKNPTAFYLCASSISAGGLSSPLHFGNGTRLTVT.

The rearrangement links TRBV29-1 to TRBJ1-2, with D possibly TRBD1 on 6 matching bases. The CDR3 is made up of 13 amino acids. Germline V gene sequence: CDR1 SQVTM, CDR2 ANQGSEA. V was pared by 7 bases and J by 0 bases, with 12 bases between. In nucleotides, the CDR3 is TGCAGCGCTAGGACAGACTCTAACTATGGCTACACCTTC. The encoded protein is CSARTDSNYGYTF.

This chain connects TRBV11-3 to TRBJ2-1; 13 bases line up with TRBD2. The junction had 2 bases not matched to a gene; V was cut back by 2 bases and J by 10 bases. CDR1 is SGHNT, CDR2 YENEEA, per germline. The CDR3 is 14 amino acids. CDR3 in amino acids: CASSLKLAGGEQFF. CDR3 DNA: TGTGCCAGCAGCTTAAAACTAGCGGGGGGGGAGCAGTTCTTC.

The V gene is TRBV10-1, the J gene TRBJ2-7; the D gene is possibly TRBD1 (6 bases). With 8 bases removed from V and 2 bases from J, the gap between germline ends came to 13 bases. In germline, CDR1 is WNHNN, CDR2 SYGVQD (reference sequence). The CDR3 covers 13 residues. The CDR3 reads CASYDTGTYEQYF. Here the CDR3 DNA reads TGCGCCAGCTATGATACAGGGACCTACGAGCAGTACTTC.

The chain recombines TRBV4-2 with TRBJ1-1, with 7 bases matching TRBD1. CDR3 length: 16 amino acids. In germline, CDR1 is LGHNA, CDR2 YNFKEQ. Trimming took 1 base from V and 0 from J; bases not matched to a gene: 5. For the CDR3, the DNA is TGTGCCAGCAGCCAAGTGCTACAGGGGCTGAACACTGAAGCTTTCTTT. Its translation: CASSQVLQGLNTEAFF.

This chain joins TRBV7-9 and TRBJ2-3; 11 nucleotides line up with TRBD1. V gave up 2 bases and J gave up 4 bases; unmatched junction bases: 11. Germline CDR1 and CDR2: SEHNR and FQNEAQ (reference sequence). The CDR3 spans 18 residues. The CDR3 DNA reads as TGTGCCAGCAGCTTAAGGCGTGGGACAGGGGGATTATCAGATACGCAGTATTTT. Protein product: CASSLRRGTGGLSDTQYF.

The V call is TRBV19, the J call TRBJ1-2, with 8 bases fitting TRBD1. The CDR3 is 14 residues long. Germline CDR1 reads LNHDA; CDR2 reads SQIVND (reference sequence). V dropped 5 bases and J dropped 3; count of bases not matched to a gene: 5. The CDR3 loop reads CASSVTGADYGYTF. The CDR3 DNA sequence: TGTGCCAGTAGTGTGACAGGGGCGGACTATGGCTACACCTTC. Using reference TRBV19 and TRBJ1-2 for the parts outside the CDR3, the full variable domain is DGGITQSPKYLFRKEGQNVTLSCEQNLNHDAMYWYRQDPGQGLRLIYYSQIVNDFQKGDIAEGYSVSREKKESFPLTVTSAQKNPTAFYLCASSVTGADYGYTFGSGTRLTVV.

The chain joins TRBV5-5 to TRBJ2-5; no definite D call. The V end lost 7 bases, the J end lost 3 bases, and 7 bases lay between the germline ends. There are 11 residues in the CDR3. The V gene's germline CDR1 is SGHKS and CDR2 YYEKEE (reference sequence). The DNA for the CDR3 is TGTGCCAGCGCCCTAGAAGAGACCCAGTACTTC. This encodes CASALEETQYF.

This chain links TRBV6-6 with TRBJ1-1, with 8 bases lining up with TRBD1. The CDR3 totals 16 residues. V dropped 0 bases and J dropped 1; count of bases not matched to a gene: 4. Per the germline V gene, CDR1 is MNHNY and CDR2 is SVGAGI (reference sequence). The CDR3 loop is CASSYSNRGENTEAFF. For the CDR3, the DNA is TGTGCCAGCAGTTACTCGAACAGGGGGGAGAACACTGAAGCTTTCTTT.